A single sample is the source of the 4 T cell receptor beta chains below, sequenced in a study of cytotoxic CD8 clonotypes in ibrutinib-treated CLL. Repertoires were generated with immunoSEQ multiplex PCR, while TCRdb's copy carries only in-frame clones and drops some. The data contain fewer than 90,000 clones, about 86% of them singletons. Source: PBMCs, taken before ibrutinib treatment. Every receptor here comes from a human donor with chronic lymphocytic leukemia.

This clone showed up just once. This chain links TRBV21-1 with TRBJ1-3; TRBD1, the table's D call, lacks a check against the DNA. TRBV21-1 is listed as a pseudogene. The CDR3 contains 16 residues. The CDR3 DNA reads TGTGCCAGCAAGAGTGTCAGGACATACTCTGGAAACACCATATATTTT. Its translation is CASKSVRTYSGNTIYF.

J is TRBJ2-1 and V is TRBV27; the match to TRBD2 covers 11 bases. The germline CDR1 and CDR2 sequences are MNHEY and SMNVEV (reference sequence). V lost 7 bases and J lost 4; bases outside the gene matches: 6. This CDR3 comprises 15 residues. CDR3 sequence (DNA): TGTGCCAGCAAGCCGGCTAGCGGGAGGTACAATGAGCAGTTCTTC. Encoded protein: CASKPASGRYNEQFF.

This chain connects TRBV6-5 to TRBJ2-7; 7 bases are shared with TRBD1. Germline CDR1 reads MNHEY; CDR2 reads SVGAGI. The CDR3 has 15 amino acids. The J segment lost 0 bases and the V segment lost 4 bases, leaving 6 bases of the junction unmatched. The CDR3 DNA follows: TGTGCCAGCAGTTTAAGGACAGGCGTCTCCTACGAGCAGTACTTC. Amino acids: CASSLRTGVSYEQYF.

The rearrangement uses TRBV5-6 and TRBJ2-7; the D gene is possibly TRBD1 (6 bases). CDR3 size: 14 residues. Germline CDR1 and CDR2: SGHDT and YYEEEE. The V end was cut by 6 bases, the J end by 1 base, with 14 bases between. The CDR3 reads CASTPGAFSYEQYF. For the CDR3, the DNA is TGTGCCAGCACCCCAGGGGCATTTTCCTACGAGCAGTACTTC.